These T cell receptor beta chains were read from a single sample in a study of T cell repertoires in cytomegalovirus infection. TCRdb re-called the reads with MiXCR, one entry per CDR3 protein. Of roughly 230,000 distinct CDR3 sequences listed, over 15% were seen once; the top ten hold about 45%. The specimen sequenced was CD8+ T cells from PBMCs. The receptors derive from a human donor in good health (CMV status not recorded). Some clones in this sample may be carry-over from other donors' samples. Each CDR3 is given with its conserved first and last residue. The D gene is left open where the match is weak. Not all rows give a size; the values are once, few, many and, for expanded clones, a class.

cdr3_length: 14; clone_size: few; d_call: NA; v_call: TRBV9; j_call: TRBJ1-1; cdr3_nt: TGTGCCAGCAGCGTAGACGCAGGAAACACTGAAGCTTTCTTT; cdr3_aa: CASSVDAGNTEAFF
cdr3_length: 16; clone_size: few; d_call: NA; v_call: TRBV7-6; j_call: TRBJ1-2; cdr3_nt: TGTGCCAGCAGCTTAGAGTCGTCACCCGCTAACTATGGCTACACCTTC; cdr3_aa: CASSLESSPANYGYTF
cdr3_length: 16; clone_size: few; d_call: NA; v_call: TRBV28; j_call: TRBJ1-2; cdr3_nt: TGTGCCAGCAGTTTCACTGCTAATGGGGTAGGCTATGGCTACACCTTC; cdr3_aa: CASSFTANGVGYGYTF
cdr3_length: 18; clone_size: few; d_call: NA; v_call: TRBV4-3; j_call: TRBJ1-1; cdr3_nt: TGCGCCAGCAGCCAAGATTATAGGTATGGGGAACTTGAGACTGAAGCTTTCTTT; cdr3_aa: CASSQDYRYGELETEAFF
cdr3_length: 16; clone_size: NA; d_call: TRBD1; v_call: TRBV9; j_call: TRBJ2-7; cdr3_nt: TGTGCCAGCAGCGCCGCCACGGGACAGGGGGCCTACGAGCAGTACTTC; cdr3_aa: CASSAATGQGAYEQYF
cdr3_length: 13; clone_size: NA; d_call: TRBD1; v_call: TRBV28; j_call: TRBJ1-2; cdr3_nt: TGTGCCAGCACCACCGGGACAGTGAGGGGCTACACCTTC; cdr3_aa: CASTTGTVRGYTF
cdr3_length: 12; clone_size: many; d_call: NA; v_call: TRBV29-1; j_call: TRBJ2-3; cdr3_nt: TGCAGCGTTGTTCAGTTCCCAGATACGCAGTATTTT; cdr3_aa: CSVVQFPDTQYF
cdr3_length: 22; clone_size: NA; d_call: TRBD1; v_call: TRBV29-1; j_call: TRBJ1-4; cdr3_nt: TGCAGCGCCATACCGGGACAGGAGCGACGGGTAACCCGCCTTGCAACTAATGAAAAACTGTTTTTT; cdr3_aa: CSAIPGQERRVTRLATNEKLFF
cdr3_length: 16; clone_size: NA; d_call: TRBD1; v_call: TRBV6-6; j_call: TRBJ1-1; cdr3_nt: TGTGCCAGCAGTTCCCAGGGACAGGGGAGGGGCACTGAAGCTTTCTTT; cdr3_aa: CASSSQGQGRGTEAFF
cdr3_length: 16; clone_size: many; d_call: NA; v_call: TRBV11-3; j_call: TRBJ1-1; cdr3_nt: TGTGCCAGCAGCCGCCCGGCAGGATTCATGAACACTGAAGCTTTCTTT; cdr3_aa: CASSRPAGFMNTEAFF
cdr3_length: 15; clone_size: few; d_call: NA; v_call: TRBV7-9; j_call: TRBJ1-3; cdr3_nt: TGTGCCAGCAGCTCAAGACAGAACTCTGGAAACACCATATATTTT; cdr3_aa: CASSSRQNSGNTIYF
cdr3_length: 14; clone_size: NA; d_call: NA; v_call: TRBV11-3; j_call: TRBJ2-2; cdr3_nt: TGTGCCAGCAGCTTATCAGGGATCACCGGGGAGCTGTTTTTT; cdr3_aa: CASSLSGITGELFF
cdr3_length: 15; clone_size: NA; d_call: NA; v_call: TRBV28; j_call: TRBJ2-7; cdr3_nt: TGTGCCAGCAGTTTAAACCTATTCGGGGCCTACGAGCAGTACTTC; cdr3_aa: CASSLNLFGAYEQYF
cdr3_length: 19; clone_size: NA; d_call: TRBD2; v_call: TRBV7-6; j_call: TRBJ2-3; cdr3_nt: TGTGCCAGCAGCCACCCCCGTTTCCCTACTAGCGGGGGTACAGATACGCAGTATTTT; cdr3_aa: CASSHPRFPTSGGTDTQYF
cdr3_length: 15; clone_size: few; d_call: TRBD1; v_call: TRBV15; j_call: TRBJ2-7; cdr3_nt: TGTGCCACCAGCAGTCCTAGGACAGGAACCTACGAGCAGTACTTC; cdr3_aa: CATSSPRTGTYEQYF
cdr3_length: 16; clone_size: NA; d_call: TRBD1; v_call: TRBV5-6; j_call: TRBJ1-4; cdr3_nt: TGTGCCAGCAGCACGGACAGGGGGCTACCTAATGAAAAACTGTTTTTT; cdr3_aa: CASSTDRGLPNEKLFF
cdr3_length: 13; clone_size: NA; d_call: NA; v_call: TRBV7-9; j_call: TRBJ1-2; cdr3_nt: TGTGCCAGCAGCAGCGGGCCCCGGGATGGCTACACCTTC; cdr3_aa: CASSSGPRDGYTF
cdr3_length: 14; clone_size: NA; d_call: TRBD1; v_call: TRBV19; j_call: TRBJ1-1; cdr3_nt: TGTGCCAGTAGTATGACAGGGGCCGCCACTGAAGCTTTCTTT; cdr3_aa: CASSMTGAATEAFF
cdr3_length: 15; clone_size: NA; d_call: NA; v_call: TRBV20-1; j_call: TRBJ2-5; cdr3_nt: TGCAGTGCTAGAGATCTTGTAGGAATACAAGAGACCCAGTACTTC; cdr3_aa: CSARDLVGIQETQYF
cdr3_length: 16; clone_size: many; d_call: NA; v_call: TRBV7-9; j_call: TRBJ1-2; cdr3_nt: TGTGCCAGCAGTTACCGGGAGCCACTTCGGGGCTATGGCTACACCTTC; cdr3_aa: CASSYREPLRGYGYTF
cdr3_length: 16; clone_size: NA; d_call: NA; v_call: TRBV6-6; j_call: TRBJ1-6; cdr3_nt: TGTGCCAGCAGTTACCCTGAGATTCAGATGAATTCACCCCTCCACTTT; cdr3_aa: CASSYPEIQMNSPLHF
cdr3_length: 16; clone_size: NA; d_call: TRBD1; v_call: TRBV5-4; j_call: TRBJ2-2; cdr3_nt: TGTGCCAGCAGCTTGGCTCCGGACAGGGCGACCGGGGAGCTGTTTTTT; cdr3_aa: CASSLAPDRATGELFF
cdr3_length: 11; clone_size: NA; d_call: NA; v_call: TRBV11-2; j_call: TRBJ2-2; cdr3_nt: TGTGCCAGCAGCTTGAGGGGGTGGCTGTTTTTT; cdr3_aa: CASSLRGWLFF
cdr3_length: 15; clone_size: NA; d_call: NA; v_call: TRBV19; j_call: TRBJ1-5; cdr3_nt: TGTGCCAGTAGTATATCAGGTTATAGCAATCAGCCCCAGCATTTT; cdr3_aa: CASSISGYSNQPQHF
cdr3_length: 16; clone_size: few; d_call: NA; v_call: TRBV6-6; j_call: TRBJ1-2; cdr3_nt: TGTGCCAGCAGTTACTCGCCAGGGGAAGATGTGGATGGCTACACCTTC; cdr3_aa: CASSYSPGEDVDGYTF
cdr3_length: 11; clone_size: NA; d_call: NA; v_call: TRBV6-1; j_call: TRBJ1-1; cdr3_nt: TGTGCCAGCAGTCGGTTCACTGAAGCTTTCTTT; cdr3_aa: CASSRFTEAFF
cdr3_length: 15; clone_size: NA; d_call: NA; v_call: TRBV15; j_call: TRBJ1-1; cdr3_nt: TGTGCCACCAGCAGAGATAGGGGGGTTAACACTGAAGCTTTCTTT; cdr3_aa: CATSRDRGVNTEAFF
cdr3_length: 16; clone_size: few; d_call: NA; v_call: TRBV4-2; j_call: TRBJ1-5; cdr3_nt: TGTGCCAGCAGCCAAGAAGGCACAGCAGGCAATCAGCCCCAGCATTTT; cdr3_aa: CASSQEGTAGNQPQHF
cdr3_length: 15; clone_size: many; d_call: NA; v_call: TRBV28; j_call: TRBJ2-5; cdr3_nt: TGTGCCAGCAGTTTTTTGAACAGCCTGGGAGAGACCCAGTACTTC; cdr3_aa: CASSFLNSLGETQYF
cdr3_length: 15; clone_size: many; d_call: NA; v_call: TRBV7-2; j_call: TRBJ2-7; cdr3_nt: TGTGCCAGCACCAACCCCGGGACAACGTTTCCCGAGCAGTACTTC; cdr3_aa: CASTNPGTTFPEQYF
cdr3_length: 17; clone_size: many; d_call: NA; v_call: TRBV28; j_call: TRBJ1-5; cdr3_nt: TGTGCCAGCAGCATCGGGGACGGCGAGAGGGGCAATCAGCCCCAGCATTTT; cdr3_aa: CASSIGDGERGNQPQHF
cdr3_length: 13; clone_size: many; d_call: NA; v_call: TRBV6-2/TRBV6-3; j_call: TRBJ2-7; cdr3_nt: TGTGCCAGCAACAAGGGCCCTCTCCCCGAGCAGTACTTC; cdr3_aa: CASNKGPLPEQYF
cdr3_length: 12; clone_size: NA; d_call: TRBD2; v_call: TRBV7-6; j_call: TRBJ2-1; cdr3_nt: TGTACCAGCAGCGGGGGGAACAATGAGCAGTTCTTC; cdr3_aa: CTSSGGNNEQFF
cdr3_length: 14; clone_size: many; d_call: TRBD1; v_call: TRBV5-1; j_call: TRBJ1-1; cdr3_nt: TGCGCCAGCAGAGCAGGGGGCGGCTACACTGAAGCTTTCTTT; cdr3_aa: CASRAGGGYTEAFF
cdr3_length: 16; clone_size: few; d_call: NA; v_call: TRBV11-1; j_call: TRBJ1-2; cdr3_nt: TGTGCCAGCAGCCCCTGGCAGACGGAAATTGACTATGGCTACACCTTC; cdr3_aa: CASSPWQTEIDYGYTF
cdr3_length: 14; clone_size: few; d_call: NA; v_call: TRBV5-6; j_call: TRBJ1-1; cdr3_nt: TGTGCCAGCAGCTTCTTTACAGGCATTGGTGAAGCTTTCTTT; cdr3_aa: CASSFFTGIGEAFF
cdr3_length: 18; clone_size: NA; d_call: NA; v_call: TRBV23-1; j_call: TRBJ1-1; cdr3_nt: TGCGCCAGCAGTCGATCGTCTAGAGGGGGGCCCGCGAACACAGAAGCTTTCTTT; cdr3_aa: CASSRSSRGGPANTEAFF
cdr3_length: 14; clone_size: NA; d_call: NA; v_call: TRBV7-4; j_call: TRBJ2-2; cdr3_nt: TGTGCCAGCAGCGGAGACGTGAACACCGGGGAGCTGTTTTTT; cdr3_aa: CASSGDVNTGELFF
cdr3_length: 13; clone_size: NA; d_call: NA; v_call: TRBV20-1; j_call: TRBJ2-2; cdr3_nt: TGCAGTGCTCCGGCCCCAAACACCGGGGAGCTGTTTTTT; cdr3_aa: CSAPAPNTGELFF
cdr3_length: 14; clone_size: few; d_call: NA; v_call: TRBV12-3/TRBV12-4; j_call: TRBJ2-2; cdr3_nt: TGTGCCAGCAGTAACTATGGGTCCGGCGGGGAGCTGTTTTTT; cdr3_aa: CASSNYGSGGELFF
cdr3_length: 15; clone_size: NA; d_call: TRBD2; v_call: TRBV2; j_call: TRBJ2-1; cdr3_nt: TGTGCCAGCAGTGAATCTGAGGGACTAGCGGACGAGCAGTTCTTC; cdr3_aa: CASSESEGLADEQFF
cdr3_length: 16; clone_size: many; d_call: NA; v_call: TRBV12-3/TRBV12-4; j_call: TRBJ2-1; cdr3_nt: TGTGCCAGCAGCCCCCCGGACAGCCTCCTTGACAATGAGCAGTTCTTC; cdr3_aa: CASSPPDSLLDNEQFF
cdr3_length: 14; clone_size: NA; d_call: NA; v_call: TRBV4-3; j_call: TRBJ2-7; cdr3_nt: TGCGCCAGCAGCCAAGATCCGACAACCTACGAGCAGTACTTC; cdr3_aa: CASSQDPTTYEQYF
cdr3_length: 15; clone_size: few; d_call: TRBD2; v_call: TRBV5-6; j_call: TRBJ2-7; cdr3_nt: TGTGCCAGCAGCGCGACTAGCGGGGAAGGCTACGAGCAGTACTTC; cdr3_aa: CASSATSGEGYEQYF
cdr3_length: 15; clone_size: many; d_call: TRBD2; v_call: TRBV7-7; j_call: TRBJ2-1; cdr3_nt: TGTGCTAGCAGCTTAGTGGGGGGGTCATTTGATGAGCAGTTCTTC; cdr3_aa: CASSLVGGSFDEQFF
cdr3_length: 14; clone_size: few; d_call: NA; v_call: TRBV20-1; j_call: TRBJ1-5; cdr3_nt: TGCAGTGCCACCAAGCGGGGGACGAATCAGCCCCAGCATTTT; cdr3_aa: CSATKRGTNQPQHF
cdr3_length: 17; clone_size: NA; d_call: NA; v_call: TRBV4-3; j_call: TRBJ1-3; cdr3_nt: TGCGCCAGCAGCCAAGAGCGAATACGGATCTCTGGAAACACCATATATTTT; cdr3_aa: CASSQERIRISGNTIYF
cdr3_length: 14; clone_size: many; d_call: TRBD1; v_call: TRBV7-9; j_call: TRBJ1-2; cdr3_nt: TGTGCCAGCAGGCGACAGGGGGCTTTGGATGGCTACACCTTC; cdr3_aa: CASRRQGALDGYTF
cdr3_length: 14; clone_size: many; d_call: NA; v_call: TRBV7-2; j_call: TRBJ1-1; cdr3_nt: TGTGCCAGCAGCTGGGGGGGGGGCTACACTGAAGCTTTCTTT; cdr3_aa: CASSWGGGYTEAFF
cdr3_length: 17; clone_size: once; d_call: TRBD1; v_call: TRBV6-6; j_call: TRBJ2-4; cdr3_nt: TGTGCCACCCAAATCTTTTCGGGACAGTTAGCCAAAAACATTCAGTACTTC; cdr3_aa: CATQIFSGQLAKNIQYF
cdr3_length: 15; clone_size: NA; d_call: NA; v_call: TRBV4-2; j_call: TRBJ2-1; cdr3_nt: TGTGCCAGCAGCCTGGACGGGAGCTCCTACAATGAGCAGTTCTTC; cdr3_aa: CASSLDGSSYNEQFF
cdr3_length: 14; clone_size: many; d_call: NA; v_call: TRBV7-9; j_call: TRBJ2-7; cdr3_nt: TGTGCCAGCAGCCCCTTGAGCCAGGGTAACGAGCAGTACTTC; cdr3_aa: CASSPLSQGNEQYF
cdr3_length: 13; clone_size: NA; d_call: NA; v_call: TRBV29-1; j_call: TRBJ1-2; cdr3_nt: TGCAGCGTTGATCCCAGGGATCGGAATGGCTACACCTTC; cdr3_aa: CSVDPRDRNGYTF
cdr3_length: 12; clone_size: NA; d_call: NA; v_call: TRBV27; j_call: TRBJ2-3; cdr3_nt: TGTGCCAGCAGTCGATACCCAGATACGCAGTATTTT; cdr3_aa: CASSRYPDTQYF
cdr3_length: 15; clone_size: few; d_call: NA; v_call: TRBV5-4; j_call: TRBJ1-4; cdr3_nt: TGTGCCAGCAGCTTGCACCCGGGGGCAGGGGAAAAACTGTTTTTT; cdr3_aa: CASSLHPGAGEKLFF
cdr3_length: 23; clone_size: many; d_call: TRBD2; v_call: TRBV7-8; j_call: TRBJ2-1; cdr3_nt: TGTGCCAGCAGCCCACTCCCCCCTACTAGCGGGGGGGCCGATCACTTCTCCTACAATGAGCAGTTCTTC; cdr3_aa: CASSPLPPTSGGADHFSYNEQFF
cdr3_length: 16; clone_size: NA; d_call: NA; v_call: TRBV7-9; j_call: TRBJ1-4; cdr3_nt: TGTGCCAGCAGCCGAACAAGTGGGGACTATAATGAAAAACTGTTTTTT; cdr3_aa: CASSRTSGDYNEKLFF
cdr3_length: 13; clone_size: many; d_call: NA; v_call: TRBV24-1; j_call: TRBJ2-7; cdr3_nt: TGTGCCACTTGGGGTCCTCCCCTCTACGAGCAGTACTTC; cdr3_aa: CATWGPPLYEQYF
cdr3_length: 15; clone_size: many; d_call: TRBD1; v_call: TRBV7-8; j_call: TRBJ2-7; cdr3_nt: TGTGCCAGCAGCTTAGGGGGACAGGGCCCGAACGAGCAGTACTTC; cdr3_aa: CASSLGGQGPNEQYF